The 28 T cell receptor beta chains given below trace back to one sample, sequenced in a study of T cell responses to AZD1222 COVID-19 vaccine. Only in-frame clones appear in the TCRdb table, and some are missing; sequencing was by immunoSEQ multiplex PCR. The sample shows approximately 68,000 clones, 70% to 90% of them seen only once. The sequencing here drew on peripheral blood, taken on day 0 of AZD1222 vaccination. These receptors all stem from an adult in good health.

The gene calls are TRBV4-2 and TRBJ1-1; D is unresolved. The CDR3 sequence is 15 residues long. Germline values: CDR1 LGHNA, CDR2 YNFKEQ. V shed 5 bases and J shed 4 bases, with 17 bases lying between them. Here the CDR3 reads CASSSVGSLGTEAFF. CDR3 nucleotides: TGTGCCAGCAGCTCAGTGGGGTCCCTTGGCACTGAAGCTTTCTTT.

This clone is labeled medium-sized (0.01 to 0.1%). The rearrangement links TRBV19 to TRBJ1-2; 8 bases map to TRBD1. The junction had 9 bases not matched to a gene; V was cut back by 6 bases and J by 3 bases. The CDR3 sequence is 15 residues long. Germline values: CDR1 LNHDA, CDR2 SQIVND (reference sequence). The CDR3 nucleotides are TGTGCCAGTAGGGCCCGGACAGGGATGGACTATGGCTACACCTTC. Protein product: CASRARTGMDYGYTF.

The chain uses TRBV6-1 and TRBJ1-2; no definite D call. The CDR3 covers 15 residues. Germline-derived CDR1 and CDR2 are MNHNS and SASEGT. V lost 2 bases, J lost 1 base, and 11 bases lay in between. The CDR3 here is CASSESVSVNYGYTF. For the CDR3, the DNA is TGTGCCAGCAGTGAAAGCGTCTCGGTTAACTATGGCTACACCTTC.

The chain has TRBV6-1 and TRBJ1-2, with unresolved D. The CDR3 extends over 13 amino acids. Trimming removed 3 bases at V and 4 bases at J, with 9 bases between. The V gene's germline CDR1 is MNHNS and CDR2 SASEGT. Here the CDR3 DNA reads TGTGCCAGCAGTGACGCCTTCCGCTATGGCTACACCTTC. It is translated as CASSDAFRYGYTF.

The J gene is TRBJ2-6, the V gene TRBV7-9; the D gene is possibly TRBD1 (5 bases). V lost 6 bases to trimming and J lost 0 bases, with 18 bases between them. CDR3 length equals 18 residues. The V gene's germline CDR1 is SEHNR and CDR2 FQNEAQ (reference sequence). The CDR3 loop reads CASSRLTVLSSGANVLTF. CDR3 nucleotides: TGTGCCAGCAGTCGTTTGACAGTTCTCAGCTCTGGGGCCAACGTCCTGACTTTC.

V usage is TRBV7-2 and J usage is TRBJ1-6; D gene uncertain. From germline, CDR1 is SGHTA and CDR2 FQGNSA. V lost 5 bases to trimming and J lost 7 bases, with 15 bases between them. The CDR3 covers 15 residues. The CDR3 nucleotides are TGTGCCAGCAGCAAAACGGACCTCCTCAATTCACCCCTCCACTTT. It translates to CASSKTDLLNSPLHF.

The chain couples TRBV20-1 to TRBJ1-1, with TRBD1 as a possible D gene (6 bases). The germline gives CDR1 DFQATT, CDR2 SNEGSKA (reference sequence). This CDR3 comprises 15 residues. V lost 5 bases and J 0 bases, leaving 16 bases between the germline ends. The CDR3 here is CSAGDRRDMNTEAFF. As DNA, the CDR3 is TGCAGTGCTGGTGACCGCAGGGACATGAACACTGAAGCTTTCTTT.

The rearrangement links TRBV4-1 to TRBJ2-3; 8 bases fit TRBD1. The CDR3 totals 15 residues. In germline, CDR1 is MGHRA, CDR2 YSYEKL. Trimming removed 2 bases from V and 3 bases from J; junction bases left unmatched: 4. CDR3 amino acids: CASSQRTGITDTQYF. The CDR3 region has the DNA TGCGCCAGCAGCCAACGGACAGGGATTACAGATACGCAGTATTTT.

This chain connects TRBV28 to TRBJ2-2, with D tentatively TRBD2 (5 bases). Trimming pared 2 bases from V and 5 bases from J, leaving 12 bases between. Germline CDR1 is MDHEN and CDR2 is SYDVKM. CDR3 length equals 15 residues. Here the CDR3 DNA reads TGTGCCAGCAGTTTAAGCGGACCGAGAACCGGGGAGCTGTTTTTT. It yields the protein CASSLSGPRTGELFF.

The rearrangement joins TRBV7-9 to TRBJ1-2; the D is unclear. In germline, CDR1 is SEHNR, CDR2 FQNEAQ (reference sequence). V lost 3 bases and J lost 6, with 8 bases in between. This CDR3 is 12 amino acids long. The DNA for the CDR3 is TGTGCCAGCAGCTTTCGGTCACATGGCTACACCTTC. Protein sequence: CASSFRSHGYTF.

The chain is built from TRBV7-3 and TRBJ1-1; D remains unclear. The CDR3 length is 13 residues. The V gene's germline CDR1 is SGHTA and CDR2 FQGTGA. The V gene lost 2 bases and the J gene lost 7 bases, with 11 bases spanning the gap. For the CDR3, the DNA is TGTGCCAGCAGCTTACAGGACGGAAATGAAGCTTTCTTT. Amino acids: CASSLQDGNEAFF.

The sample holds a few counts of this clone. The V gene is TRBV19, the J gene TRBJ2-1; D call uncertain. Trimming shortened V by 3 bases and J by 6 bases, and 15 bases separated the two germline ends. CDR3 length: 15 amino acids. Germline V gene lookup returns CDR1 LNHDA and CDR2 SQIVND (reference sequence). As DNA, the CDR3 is TGTGCCAGTAGTATGGGGTTTAGGTCTTCCAATGAGCAGTTCTTC. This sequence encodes CASSMGFRSSNEQFF.

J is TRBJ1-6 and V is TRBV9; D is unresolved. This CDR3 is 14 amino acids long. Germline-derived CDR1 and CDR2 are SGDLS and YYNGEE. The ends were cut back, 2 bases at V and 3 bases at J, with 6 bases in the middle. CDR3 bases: TGTGCCAGCAGCGTCCTGTACTATAATTCACCCCTCCACTTT. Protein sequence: CASSVLYYNSPLHF.

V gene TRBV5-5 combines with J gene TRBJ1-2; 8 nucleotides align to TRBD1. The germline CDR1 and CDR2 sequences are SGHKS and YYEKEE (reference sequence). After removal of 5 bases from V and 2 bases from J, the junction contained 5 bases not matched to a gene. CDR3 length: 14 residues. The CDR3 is CASRLGQGNYGYTF. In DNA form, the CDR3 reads TGTGCCAGCAGACTTGGACAGGGAAACTATGGCTACACCTTC.

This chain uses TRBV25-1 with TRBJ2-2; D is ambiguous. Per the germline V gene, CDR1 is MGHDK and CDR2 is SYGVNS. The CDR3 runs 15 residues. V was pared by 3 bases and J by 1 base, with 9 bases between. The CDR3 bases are TGTGCCAGCAGTGAGGCTTGGGGGAACACCGGGGAGCTGTTTTTT. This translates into CASSEAWGNTGELFF.

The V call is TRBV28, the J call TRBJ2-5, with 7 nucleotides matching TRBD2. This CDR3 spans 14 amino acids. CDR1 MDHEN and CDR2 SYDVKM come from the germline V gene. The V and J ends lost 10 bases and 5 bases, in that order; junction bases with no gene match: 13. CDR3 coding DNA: TGTGCCATCTCACGTGGGAGGGTCGTGGAGACCCAGTACTTC. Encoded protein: CAISRGRVVETQYF. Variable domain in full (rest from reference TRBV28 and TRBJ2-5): DVKVTQSSRYLVKRTGEKVFLECVQDMDHENMFWYRQDPGLGLRLIYFSYDVKMKEKGDIPEGYSVSREKKERFSLILESASTNQTSMYLCAISRGRVVETQYFGPGTRLLVL.

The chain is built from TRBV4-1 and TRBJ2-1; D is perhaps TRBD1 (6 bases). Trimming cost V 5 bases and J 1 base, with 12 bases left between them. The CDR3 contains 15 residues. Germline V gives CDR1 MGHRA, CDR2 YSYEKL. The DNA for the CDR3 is TGCGCCAGCAGCAAAACAGGGCCTTCCTACAATGAGCAGTTCTTC. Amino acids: CASSKTGPSYNEQFF.

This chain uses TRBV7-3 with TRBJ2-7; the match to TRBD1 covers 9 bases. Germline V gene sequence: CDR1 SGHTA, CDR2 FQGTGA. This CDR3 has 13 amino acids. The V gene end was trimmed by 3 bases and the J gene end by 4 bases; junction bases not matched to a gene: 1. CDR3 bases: TGTGCCAGCAGCTTTGACAGGGGGTACGAGCAGTACTTC. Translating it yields CASSFDRGYEQYF. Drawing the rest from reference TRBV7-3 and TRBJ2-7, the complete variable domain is GAGVSQTPSNKVTEKGKYVELRCDPISGHTALYWYRQSLGQGPEFLIYFQGTGAADDSGLPNDRFFAVRPEGSVSTLKIQRTERGDSAVYLCASSFDRGYEQYFGPGTRLTVT.

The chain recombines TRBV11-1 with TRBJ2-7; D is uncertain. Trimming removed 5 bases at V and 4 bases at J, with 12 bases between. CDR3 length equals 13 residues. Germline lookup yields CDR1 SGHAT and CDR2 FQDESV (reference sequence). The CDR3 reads CASSPIGPYEQYF. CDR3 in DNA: TGTGCCAGCAGCCCCATAGGGCCTTACGAGCAGTACTTC.

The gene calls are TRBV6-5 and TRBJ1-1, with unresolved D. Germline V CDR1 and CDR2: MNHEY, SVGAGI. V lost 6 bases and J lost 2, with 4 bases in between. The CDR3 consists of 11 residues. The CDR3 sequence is CASRYNTEAFF. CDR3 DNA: TGTGCCAGCAGGTACAACACTGAAGCTTTCTTT.

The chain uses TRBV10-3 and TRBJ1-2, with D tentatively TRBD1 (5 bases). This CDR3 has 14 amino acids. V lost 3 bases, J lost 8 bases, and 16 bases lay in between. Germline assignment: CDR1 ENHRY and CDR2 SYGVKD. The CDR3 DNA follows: TGTGCCATCAGTGAAATAGACAGCACCCCCGGCTACACCTTC. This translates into CAISEIDSTPGYTF.

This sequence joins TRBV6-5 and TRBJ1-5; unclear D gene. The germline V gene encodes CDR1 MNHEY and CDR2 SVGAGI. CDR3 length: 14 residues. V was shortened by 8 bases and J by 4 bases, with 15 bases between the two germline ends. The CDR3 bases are TGTGCCAGCTGGGAGCCACAGATGAATCAGCCCCAGCATTTT. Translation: CASWEPQMNQPQHF.

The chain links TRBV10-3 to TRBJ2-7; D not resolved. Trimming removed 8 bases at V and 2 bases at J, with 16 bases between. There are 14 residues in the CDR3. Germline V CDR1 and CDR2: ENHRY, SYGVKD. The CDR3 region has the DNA TGTGCCATCTCGGGCCTCGCCCAGCCCTACGAGCAGTACTTC. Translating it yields CAISGLAQPYEQYF.

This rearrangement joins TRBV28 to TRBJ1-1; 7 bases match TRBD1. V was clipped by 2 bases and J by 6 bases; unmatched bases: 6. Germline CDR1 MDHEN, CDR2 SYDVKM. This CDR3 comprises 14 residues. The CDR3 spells CASSLTGVISEAFF. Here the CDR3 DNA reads TGTGCCAGCAGTTTAACAGGGGTAATCTCTGAAGCTTTCTTT.

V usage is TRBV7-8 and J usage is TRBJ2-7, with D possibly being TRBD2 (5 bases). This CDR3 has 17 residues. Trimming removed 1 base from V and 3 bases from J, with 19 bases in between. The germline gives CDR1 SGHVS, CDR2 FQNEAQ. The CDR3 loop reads CASSLVQWLIGDYEQYF. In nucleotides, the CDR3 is TGTGCCAGCAGCTTAGTCCAGTGGCTCATCGGGGACTACGAGCAGTACTTC.

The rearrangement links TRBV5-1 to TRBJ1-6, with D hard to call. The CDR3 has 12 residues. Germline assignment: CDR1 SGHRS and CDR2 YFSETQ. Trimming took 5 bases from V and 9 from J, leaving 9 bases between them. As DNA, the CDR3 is TGCGCCAGCAGGGTTGGGTCTTCACCCCTCCACTTT. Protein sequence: CASRVGSSPLHF.

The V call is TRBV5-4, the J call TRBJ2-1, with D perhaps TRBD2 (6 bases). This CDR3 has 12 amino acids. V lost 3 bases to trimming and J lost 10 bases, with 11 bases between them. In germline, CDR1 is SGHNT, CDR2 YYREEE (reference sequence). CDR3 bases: TGTGCCAGCAGCTCCAGACTAGGGGAGCAGTTCTTC. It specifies CASSSRLGEQFF.

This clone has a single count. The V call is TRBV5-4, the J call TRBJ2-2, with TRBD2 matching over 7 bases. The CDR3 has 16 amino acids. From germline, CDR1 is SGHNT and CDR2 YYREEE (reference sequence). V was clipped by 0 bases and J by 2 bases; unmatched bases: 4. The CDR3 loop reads CASSLARTSNTGELFF. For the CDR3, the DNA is TGTGCCAGCAGCTTGGCCCGGACTAGTAACACCGGGGAGCTGTTTTTT.